Listed below are T cell receptor beta chains from one sample, sequenced in a study of OX40 agonist ivuxolimab in advanced cancers. Using immunoSEQ multiplex PCR, the repertoire was profiled, and TCRdb retains in-frame clones only, with some absent. Of fewer than 60,000 clones listed, around 79% are singletons. The sample was CD4+ or CD8+ T cells sorted from blood, taken in a trial of the OX40 agonist ivuxolimab. Receptor source: an adult with an advanced solid tumor such as melanoma, head and neck, liver or kidney cancer. CDR3s include the opening cysteine and the closing phenylalanine or tryptophan. Each record gives: V gene, J gene, CDR3 protein.

TRBV5-4	TRBJ2-2	CASSLTSSNTGELFF
TRBV29-1	TRBJ2-2	CSVEGRAGELFF
TRBV19	TRBJ2-7	CASSIEGRLSPYEQYF
TRBV7-8	TRBJ2-7	CASSPGQTFSYEQYF
TRBV7-2	TRBJ1-2	CASSLRTSNYGYTF
TRBV11-3	TRBJ2-1	CASSSVGLAGGGYNEQFF
TRBV2	TRBJ2-7	CASSPTGYEQYF
TRBV30	TRBJ1-2	CASSRKANYGYTF
TRBV14	TRBJ1-1	CASSQIFTEAFF
TRBV5-1	TRBJ2-5	CASGQTSGTRRGETQYF
TRBV5-5	TRBJ2-1	CASSVTSGRDNEQFF
TRBV11-2	TRBJ2-1	CASSMTSGENNEQFF
TRBV30	TRBJ2-6	CAWRGQLGSGANVLTF
TRBV7-9	TRBJ2-3	CASSLGSSIDTQYF
TRBV27	TRBJ1-5	CASSLKAGYSNQPQHF
TRBV4-3	TRBJ2-7	CASSQEKHSRYF
TRBV5-1	TRBJ1-2	CASSREMGTGSRSYTF
TRBV7-6	TRBJ2-5	CASSSLTGGVETQYF
TRBV5-1	TRBJ2-1	CASSLESGRASEQFF
TRBV10-2	TRBJ1-5	CASTETPGEGQPQHF
TRBV6-4	TRBJ1-1	CASRRDHSLFPNTEAFF
TRBV10-3	TRBJ2-7	CAISVTGEDYEQYF
TRBV6-1	TRBJ2-5	CASPRLAGETQYF
TRBV15	TRBJ1-1	CATSRDGPGSEAFF
TRBV28	TRBJ2-7	CASTWVRGMHEQYF
TRBV7-2	TRBJ2-7	CASSLRGVAEGEQYF
TRBV6-5	TRBJ1-6	CASSYRRSPLHF
TRBV9	TRBJ2-3	CASRGISTDTQYF
TRBV19	TRBJ2-1	CASSIGGGRGNNEQFF
TRBV10-3	TRBJ1-2	CAISETPEGIYYGYTF
TRBV7-9	TRBJ1-4	CASSSGRNEKLFF
TRBV10-2	TRBJ1-5	CASSEPRTDSNQPQHF
TRBV7-9	TRBJ1-1	CASSRDNDGAFF
TRBV10-3	TRBJ1-1	CAISESGSENTEAFF
TRBV5-1	TRBJ2-1	CASSLGHGNEQFF
TRBV10-3	TRBJ1-1	CAITRGTGNTEAFF
TRBV9	TRBJ2-1	CASSVGVMETRNEQFF
TRBV9	TRBJ2-7	CASSVGTSGRAASEQYF
TRBV9	TRBJ2-7	CASSLGTFTYEQYF
TRBV2	TRBJ2-1	CASSVPIAESSYNEQFF
TRBV11-2	TRBJ1-1	CASSLPGIEAFF
TRBV18	TRBJ2-7	CASSPPAGTAPYEQYF
TRBV7-2	TRBJ1-2	CASSSGQGYGYTF
TRBV5-4	.	CASSLSPGGHYEQYF
TRBV2	TRBJ2-7	CASSVSGRAYEQYF
TRBV7-9	TRBJ2-1	CASSLAQAGNNEQFF
TRBV15	TRBJ1-3	CATSRAGLGNTIYF
TRBV5-1	TRBJ2-5	CASSPVQGAQGKTQYF
TRBV30	TRBJ1-1	CAWSALRGVAEAFF
TRBV19	TRBJ2-4	CASSIDPAFRSKNF
TRBV4-3	TRBJ2-7	CASSQDLPYEQYF
TRBV27	TRBJ1-1	CASRPTSNTEAFF